Described below is a single TCR beta chain sequence and its context. This record comes from a study of blood T cell repertoires in COVID-19. Study as a whole: There were acute and convalescent COVID-19 samples, and they came from the United States, Italy and Spain. The analysed material was cDNA or gDNA that came from T cells, B-cell-depleted T cells, or PBMCs.

The CDR3 is made up of 15 amino acids. The V segment lost 7 bases and the J segment 4 bases; nucleotides outside the gene matches: 7. CDR1 is SNHLY, CDR2 FYNNEI, per germline. Source study methods: Estimation of nucleated cell counts was performed using reference gene primer amplification. Profiling relied on immunoSEQ multiplex PCR, and the TCRdb table lists in-frame clones only, not all of them. From that table come the V and J calls and clone size; the DNA was used to work out D and trimming. Counted here are hundreds of thousands of clones, 70% to 85% occurring once; the ten biggest clones make up under 2%.

This clonotype originated in a woman aged 80 or older with acute or convalescent COVID-19. The sequencing input was peripheral blood. The gene calls are TRBV2 and TRBJ2-1; 10 bases are a match to TRBD2. CDR3 DNA sequence: TGTGCCAGCACTCGGACTAGCGGCCAATACAATGAGCAGTTCTTC. Residues: CASTRTSGQYNEQFF.